These 9 T cell receptor beta chains originate from one sample sequenced in a study of blood T cells in healthy people across ages. Primed by a sample-barcoded 5' primer and a J-beta primer mix, a second PCR proceeded for about 6 to 12 cycles. TCRdb independently ran MiXCR on the 5' RACE reads; one entry per CDR3 protein. The sample includes 700,000 to 900,000 distinct CDR3 sequences, around 24% seen only once; the top ten take about 3%. This sample also belongs to another study, concerning T cells of mothers and their children.

Sequencing was carried out using blood. The receptors were sampled from a boy aged 5 to 17 in good health.

The chain recombines TRBV4-1 with TRBJ2-5; D not resolved. Germline-derived CDR1 and CDR2 are MGHRA and YSYEKL. V shed 7 bases and J shed 5 bases, with 26 bases lying between them. The CDR3 consists of 17 residues. The CDR3, as DNA: TGCGCCAGCAACCACTCAAAAGGCCGTCCGGACCGGGAGACCCAGTACTTC. Its protein product is CASNHSKGRPDRETQYF.

The chain combines TRBV27 with TRBJ2-1; D is possibly TRBD1 (5 bases). CDR1 MNHEY and CDR2 SMNVEV come from the germline V gene (reference sequence). V shed 8 bases and J shed 0 bases, with 17 bases lying between them. This CDR3 comprises 16 residues. CDR3: CASQDILGSSYNEQFF. CDR3 nucleotide sequence: TGTGCCAGCCAGGACATCCTCGGATCCTCCTACAATGAGCAGTTCTTC.

This clonotype was counted a single time. V and J are TRBV20-1 and TRBJ1-5, with 10 bases fitting TRBD1. This CDR3 comprises 13 residues. V gave up 6 bases and J gave up 4 bases; unmatched junction bases: 3. Germline CDR1 is DFQATT and CDR2 is SNEGSKA (reference sequence). In DNA, the CDR3 is TGCAGTGCAGGGGACAGGGGTAATCAGCCCCAGCATTTT. Translation gives CSAGDRGNQPQHF.

The V call is TRBV7-9, the J call TRBJ1-1, with 7 bases that match TRBD1. CDR1 is SEHNR, CDR2 FQNEAQ, per germline (reference sequence). The CDR3 runs 16 residues. Trimming at V came to 0 bases and at J to 1 base, leaving 5 bases not matched to a gene. CDR3 protein: CASSLARQGQNTEAFF. The CDR3, as DNA: TGTGCCAGCAGCTTAGCTCGACAGGGCCAGAACACTGAAGCTTTCTTT.

This chain uses TRBV20-1 with TRBJ1-1, with 7 bases fitting TRBD1. Germline V CDR1 and CDR2: DFQATT, SNEGSKA (reference sequence). V lost 4 bases to trimming and J lost 1 base; unmatched junction nucleotides: 3. The CDR3 contains 13 residues. The CDR3 protein is CSAKRQGNTEAFF. CDR3 coding DNA: TGCAGTGCTAAACGACAGGGGAACACTGAAGCTTTCTTT.

Only one count was recorded for this clonotype. The chain recombines TRBV20-1 with TRBJ2-4, with 7 bases that match TRBD1. CDR1 is DFQATT and CDR2 is SNEGSKA in the germline V gene (reference sequence). Trimming took 4 bases from V and 3 from J; bases not matched to a gene: 6. This CDR3 spans 14 amino acids. The CDR3 bases are TGCAGTGCTATGATTTCAGGGGGCAAAAACATTCAGTACTTC. It translates to CSAMISGGKNIQYF.

V usage is TRBV20-1 and J usage is TRBJ2-1; D tentatively reads TRBD1 or TRBD2 (6 bases each). The J call may be in error: the DNA end matches TRBJ2-7 better. Germline V lookup: CDR1 DFQATT, CDR2 SNEGSKA (reference sequence). The CDR3 extends over 14 amino acids. The CDR3 is CSAPRGEASYEQYF. CDR3 coding DNA: TGCAGTGCCCCAAGGGGGGAAGCGAGCTACGAGCAGTACTTC.

The chain uses TRBV20-1 and TRBJ2-6; TRBD1 matches at 8 bases. Germline CDR1 and CDR2: DFQATT and SNEGSKA (reference sequence). The CDR3 covers 18 residues. Losses at the gene ends were 4 bases for V and 1 base for J; bases not matched to a gene: 12. The CDR3 loop is CSAKTIGTGISGANVLTF. As DNA, the CDR3 is TGCAGTGCTAAGACCATCGGGACAGGAATTTCTGGGGCCAACGTCCTGACTTTC.

This sequence joins TRBV19 and TRBJ2-5, with D unclear. Matching the DNA end better, TRBJ2-1 makes the J call doubtful. This CDR3 spans 12 amino acids. In germline, CDR1 is LNHDA, CDR2 SQIVND (reference sequence). The CDR3 sequence: CASSIGQRRQFF. The CDR3, as DNA: TGTGCCAGTAGTATAGGACAAAGGCGGCAGTTCTTC.